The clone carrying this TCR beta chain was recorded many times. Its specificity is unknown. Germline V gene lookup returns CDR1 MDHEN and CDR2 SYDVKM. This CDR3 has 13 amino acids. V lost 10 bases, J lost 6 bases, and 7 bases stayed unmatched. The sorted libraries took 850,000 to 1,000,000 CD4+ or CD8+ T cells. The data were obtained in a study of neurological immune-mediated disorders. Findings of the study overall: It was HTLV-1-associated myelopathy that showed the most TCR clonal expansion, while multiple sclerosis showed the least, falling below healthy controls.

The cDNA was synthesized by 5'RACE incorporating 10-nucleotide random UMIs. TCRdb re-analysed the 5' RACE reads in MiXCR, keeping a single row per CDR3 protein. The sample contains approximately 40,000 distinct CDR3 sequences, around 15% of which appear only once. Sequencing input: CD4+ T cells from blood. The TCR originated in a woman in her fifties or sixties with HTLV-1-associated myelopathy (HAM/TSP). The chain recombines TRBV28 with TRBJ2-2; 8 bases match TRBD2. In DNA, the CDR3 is TGTGCCACCCCGGGGGGGCTAGCCGGGGAGCTGTTTTTT. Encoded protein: CATPGGLAGELFF.